These T cell receptor beta chains were read from a single sample in a study of shared clonotypes between healthy human individuals. TCRdb's table, derived via immunoSEQ multiplex PCR, lists solely in-frame clones and lacks some. Here the sample spans 2 million to 2.5 million clones, around 95% being singletons. Sequenced sample: naive CD4+ T cells sorted from blood. The source of these receptors is a man aged 18 to 29 in good health. Both conserved end residues are part of each CDR3. Each record gives: V gene, J gene, CDR3 length, clone size, D gene, CDR3 protein, CDR3 DNA. D genes are given only for firm matches. For some rows the clone size is stated as once, few or many, or as a class when expanded; others skip it.

V gene: TRBV6-4; J gene: TRBJ2-2; CDR3 length: 14; clone size: -; D gene: TRBD1; CDR3 protein: CASSVDRGTGELFF; CDR3 DNA: TGTGCCAGCAGTGTAGACAGGGGGACCGGGGAGCTGTTTTTT
V gene: TRBV4-1; J gene: TRBJ2-3; CDR3 length: 16; clone size: once; D gene: -; CDR3 protein: CASSQGNSGSTDTQYF; CDR3 DNA: TGCGCCAGCAGCCAAGGAAATAGCGGAAGCACAGATACGCAGTATTTT
V gene: TRBV5-6; J gene: TRBJ1-5; CDR3 length: 15; clone size: once; D gene: -; CDR3 protein: CASSLVKGGNQPQHF; CDR3 DNA: TGTGCCAGCAGCTTGGTTAAGGGGGGCAATCAGCCCCAGCATTTT
V gene: TRBV10-2; J gene: TRBJ2-7; CDR3 length: 13; clone size: -; D gene: TRBD2; CDR3 protein: CASSSAGGYEQYF; CDR3 DNA: TGCGCCAGCAGTTCAGCGGGAGGTTACGAGCAGTACTTT
V gene: TRBV5-1; J gene: TRBJ2-1; CDR3 length: 15; clone size: once; D gene: TRBD1; CDR3 protein: CASSLGQGARDEQFF; CDR3 DNA: TGCGCCAGCAGCTTGGGGCAGGGGGCTAGGGATGAGCAGTTCTTC
V gene: TRBV5-6; J gene: TRBJ2-2; CDR3 length: 16; clone size: -; D gene: -; CDR3 protein: CASSSRTRVLSGELFF; CDR3 DNA: TGTGCCAGCAGTTCGAGAACAAGAGTTCTTTCGGGGGAGCTGTTTTTT
V gene: TRBV6-5; J gene: TRBJ1-1; CDR3 length: 14; clone size: -; D gene: -; CDR3 protein: CASTKSSISTEAFF; CDR3 DNA: TGTGCCAGCACAAAAAGTAGCATAAGTACTGAAGCTTTCTTT
V gene: TRBV28; J gene: TRBJ1-3; CDR3 length: 16; clone size: -; D gene: TRBD1; CDR3 protein: CASSPYSTGSAYTIYF; CDR3 DNA: TGTGCCAGCAGTCCCTACTCGACAGGGTCCGCGTACACCATATATTTT
V gene: TRBV4-3; J gene: TRBJ2-1; CDR3 length: 20; clone size: -; D gene: TRBD2; CDR3 protein: CASSPGLAGGPGSSYNEQFF; CDR3 DNA: TGCGCCAGCAGCCCCGGACTAGCGGGAGGCCCTGGGAGCTCCTACAATGAGCAGTTCTTC
V gene: TRBV2; J gene: TRBJ1-5; CDR3 length: 16; clone size: -; D gene: -; CDR3 protein: CASRTGTGVSNQPQHF; CDR3 DNA: TGTGCCAGCAGAACCGGGACGGGGGTTAGCAATCAGCCCCAGCATTTT
V gene: TRBV10-3; J gene: TRBJ1-5; CDR3 length: 13; clone size: -; D gene: -; CDR3 protein: CATHGGLGQPQHF; CDR3 DNA: TGTGCCACACACGGGGGCCTAGGTCAGCCCCAGCATTTT
V gene: TRBV11-3; J gene: TRBJ2-1; CDR3 length: 15; clone size: -; D gene: TRBD2; CDR3 protein: CASSRLSGGLSEQFF; CDR3 DNA: TGTGCCAGCAGCCGTCTAAGCGGGGGCCTCTCTGAGCAGTTCTTC
V gene: TRBV30; J gene: TRBJ2-1; CDR3 length: 19; clone size: -; D gene: TRBD2; CDR3 protein: CAWSVGKISGSGRKNEQFF; CDR3 DNA: TGTGCCTGGAGTGTCGGGAAGATAAGCGGGAGTGGTCGGAAAAATGAGCAGTTCTTC
V gene: TRBV6-5; J gene: TRBJ1-6; CDR3 length: 13; clone size: -; D gene: -; CDR3 protein: CASSYDGTSPLHF; CDR3 DNA: TGTGCCAGCAGTTACGATGGGACATCACCCCTCCACTTT
V gene: TRBV9; J gene: TRBJ2-5; CDR3 length: 16; clone size: -; D gene: -; CDR3 protein: CASSVSRGYPQETQYF; CDR3 DNA: TGTGCCAGCAGCGTCTCGAGAGGTTACCCTCAAGAGACCCAGTACTTC
V gene: TRBV7-9; J gene: TRBJ2-7; CDR3 length: 12; clone size: -; D gene: -; CDR3 protein: CASSYDSYEQYF; CDR3 DNA: TGTGCCAGCAGTTACGACAGCTACGAGCAGTACTTC
V gene: TRBV5-6; J gene: TRBJ1-6; CDR3 length: 17; clone size: -; D gene: -; CDR3 protein: CASSLWDRGSYNSPLHF; CDR3 DNA: TGTGCCAGCAGCTTGTGGGACCGCGGCTCCTATAATTCACCCCTCCACTTT
V gene: TRBV6-5; J gene: TRBJ1-5; CDR3 length: 15; clone size: -; D gene: -; CDR3 protein: CASRLDSYSNQPQHF; CDR3 DNA: TGTGCCAGCAGACTCGACAGTTATAGCAATCAGCCCCAGCATTTT
V gene: TRBV30; J gene: TRBJ1-3; CDR3 length: 10; clone size: -; D gene: -; CDR3 protein: CAWSRNTIYF; CDR3 DNA: TGTGCCTGGAGTAGGAACACCATATATTTT
V gene: TRBV6-6; J gene: TRBJ2-1; CDR3 length: 14; clone size: -; D gene: TRBD2; CDR3 protein: CASSPAGGYNEQFF; CDR3 DNA: TGTGCCAGCAGCCCGGCGGGAGGGTACAATGAGCAGTTCTTC
V gene: TRBV5-1; J gene: TRBJ2-6; CDR3 length: 19; clone size: -; D gene: TRBD1; CDR3 protein: CASSVARTGGSSGANVLTF; CDR3 DNA: TGCGCCAGCAGCGTAGCCCGGACAGGCGGGTCTTCTGGGGCCAACGTCCTGACTTTC
V gene: TRBV30; J gene: TRBJ1-2; CDR3 length: 15; clone size: -; D gene: TRBD1; CDR3 protein: CAWSSTDRGIYGYTF; CDR3 DNA: TGTGCCTGGAGTTCGACGGACAGGGGGATCTATGGCTACACCTTC
V gene: TRBV14; J gene: TRBJ1-6; CDR3 length: 18; clone size: -; D gene: TRBD1; CDR3 protein: CASSQTTGGSSLRSPLHF; CDR3 DNA: TGTGCCAGCAGCCAAACTACAGGGGGTAGCTCCTTGCGTTCACCCCTCCACTTT
V gene: TRBV10-3; J gene: TRBJ1-1; CDR3 length: 14; clone size: -; D gene: -; CDR3 protein: CAISESIFGPEAFF; CDR3 DNA: TGTGCCATCAGTGAGTCGATCTTTGGGCCTGAAGCTTTCTTT
V gene: TRBV5-1; J gene: TRBJ2-2; CDR3 length: 15; clone size: -; D gene: TRBD1; CDR3 protein: CASSKGTAAEGELFF; CDR3 DNA: TGCGCCAGCAGCAAGGGGACAGCGGCTGAGGGGGAGCTGTTTTTT
V gene: TRBV6-1; J gene: TRBJ2-4; CDR3 length: 14; clone size: -; D gene: -; CDR3 protein: CASSDYQLYAFQYF; CDR3 DNA: TGTGCCAGCAGTGACTACCAACTTTACGCCTTTCAGTACTTC
V gene: TRBV10-3; J gene: TRBJ1-5; CDR3 length: 14; clone size: -; D gene: -; CDR3 protein: CATRQVANNQPQHF; CDR3 DNA: TGTGCCACCAGACAGGTGGCGAACAATCAGCCCCAGCATTTT
V gene: TRBV19; J gene: TRBJ1-1; CDR3 length: 14; clone size: -; D gene: -; CDR3 protein: CASSLNAANTEAFF; CDR3 DNA: TGTGCCAGTAGTCTTAACGCAGCGAACACTGAAGCTTTCTTT
V gene: TRBV14; J gene: TRBJ1-2; CDR3 length: 14; clone size: once; D gene: -; CDR3 protein: CASSQHTNRVGYTF; CDR3 DNA: TGTGCCAGCAGCCAACACACTAACAGGGTCGGCTACACCTTC
V gene: TRBV5-1; J gene: TRBJ2-5; CDR3 length: 14; clone size: -; D gene: -; CDR3 protein: CASSFTDRQETQYF; CDR3 DNA: TGCGCCAGCAGCTTTACAGACCGCCAAGAGACCCAGTACTTC
V gene: TRBV4-1; J gene: TRBJ2-7; CDR3 length: 13; clone size: -; D gene: -; CDR3 protein: CASSQDSMGEQYF; CDR3 DNA: TGCGCCAGCAGCCAAGACTCCATGGGCGAGCAGTACTTC